This section outlines one T cell receptor beta chain sequence together with its context. Its antigen remains unidentified. V lost 5 bases to trimming and J lost 4 bases; unmatched junction nucleotides: 5. Per germline, CDR1 SNHLY and CDR2 FYNNEI. This CDR3 comprises 14 residues. Sequencing was performed with immunoSEQ multiplex PCR; in TCRdb, only in-frame clones are kept and a portion is missing. The sample includes more than 55,000 clones, around nine tenths of them seen just once. This entry is derived from a study of OX40 agonist ivuxolimab in advanced cancers. General study results and limits: In general, CD8+ T cells held more expanded clones than CD4+ did, on average.

Autoimmune disease history or systemic immunosuppression disqualified patients. The sequence derives from an adult with an advanced solid tumor such as melanoma, head and neck, liver or kidney cancer. The rearrangement uses TRBV2 and TRBJ1-1; 9 positions match TRBD1. Specimen: CD4+ or CD8+ T cells sorted from blood, collected in a trial of the OX40 agonist ivuxolimab. This CDR3 reads CASSRGQGSTEAFF. In DNA, the CDR3 is TGTGCCAGCAGTCGAGGACAGGGGAGCACTGAAGCTTTCTTT. Supplemented by reference TRBV2 and TRBJ1-1, the full variable domain reads EPEVTQTPSHQVTQMGQEVILRCVPISNHLYFYWYRQILGQKVEFLVSFYNNEISEKSEIFDDQFSVERPDGSNFTLKIRSTKLEDSAMYFCASSRGQGSTEAFFGQGTRLTVV.